The 24 T cell receptor beta chains in this list originate from one sample, sequenced in a study of monozygotic twins with inflammatory bowel disease. With the 5' RACE reads reprocessed, TCRdb shows one record per CDR3 protein and no DNA. This listing includes 310,000 or so distinct CDR3 sequences. Sample: blood. These receptors originate from a human donor with ulcerative colitis or Crohn's disease, or a healthy co-twin of an affected twin (not recorded which).

This chain uses TRBV11-2 with TRBJ2-1; there is no DNA to check the TCRdb D call of TRBD1. From germline, CDR1 is SGHAT and CDR2 FQNNGV. There are 19 residues in the CDR3. The CDR3 protein is CASSLGRGQRSRFYNEQFF.

The chain is built from TRBV5-1 and TRBJ2-7; TCRdb proposes TRBD1, but this gene call is untestable without DNA. CDR1 SGHRS and CDR2 YFSETQ come from the germline V gene. This CDR3 comprises 13 residues. CDR3: CASSQGSGYEQYF. The full variable domain, completed using reference TRBV5-1 and TRBJ2-7, is KAGVTQTPRYLIKTRGQQVTLSCSPISGHRSVSWYQQTPGQGLQFLFEYFSETQRNKGNFPGRFSGRQFSNSRSEMNVSTLELGDSALYLCASSQGSGYEQYFGPGTRLTVT.

The rearrangement links TRBV6-4 to TRBJ2-5. This CDR3 is built from 12 residues. The germline V gene encodes CDR1 MRHNA and CDR2 SNTAGT. The CDR3 sequence: CASTPPQETQYF.

The V call is TRBV14, the J call TRBJ2-3; TCRdb's D call, TRBD1, is unchecked because there is no DNA. The CDR3 is made up of 17 amino acids. Germline V gene lookup returns CDR1 SGHDN and CDR2 FVKESK. The CDR3 is CAGSHGTGGFFTDTQYF.

The V call is TRBV3-1, the J call TRBJ2-7; the TRBD1 assignment by TCRdb is unverifiable without DNA. Germline V gene sequence: CDR1 LGHDT, CDR2 YNNKEL (reference sequence). CDR3 length equals 14 residues. The CDR3 is CASSQDLQAHEQYF.

This sequence joins TRBV5-1 and TRBJ2-2. CDR3 size: 14 residues. Germline V gene sequence: CDR1 SGHRS, CDR2 YFSETQ. The CDR3 is CASSLVPDTGELFF. Full variable domain (rest looked up from reference TRBV5-1 and TRBJ2-2): KAGVTQTPRYLIKTRGQQVTLSCSPISGHRSVSWYQQTPGQGLQFLFEYFSETQRNKGNFPGRFSGRQFSNSRSEMNVSTLELGDSALYLCASSLVPDTGELFFGEGSRLTVL.

The rearrangement uses TRBV20-1 and TRBJ1-5; TCRdb's assignment of TRBD1 cannot be checked, as there is no DNA. This CDR3 has 14 amino acids. Germline CDR1 DFQATT, CDR2 SNEGSKA (reference sequence). This CDR3 reads CSAPIVGGNQPQHF.

V is TRBV4-1 and J is TRBJ2-7; TCRdb outputs TRBD1, but without DNA this stays unchecked. The germline CDR1 and CDR2 sequences are MGHRA and YSYEKL. This CDR3 comprises 17 residues. The CDR3 sequence: CASSQDYGIRSFYEQYF.

The CDR3 reads CASSLQVKGSADTQYF. The genes are TRBV5-1 and TRBJ2-3; as DNA is missing, the TRBD1 call by TCRdb cannot be tested. The V gene's germline CDR1 is SGHRS and CDR2 YFSETQ. The CDR3 extends over 16 amino acids.

The V gene is TRBV18, the J gene TRBJ1-5. CDR1 is KGHSH, CDR2 LQKENI, per germline. The CDR3 has 14 residues. The chain's CDR3 is CASSPAGSNQPQHF.

J is TRBJ2-5 and V is TRBV5-4; TCRdb calls TRBD1, which cannot be checked without DNA. The CDR3 totals 13 residues. Germline-derived CDR1 and CDR2 are SGHNT and YYREEE (reference sequence). CDR3 residues: CASSPNDRQTQYF. Full variable domain (rest looked up from reference TRBV5-4 and TRBJ2-5): ETGVTQSPTHLIKTRGQQVTLRCSSQSGHNTVSWYQQALGQGPQFIFQYYREEENGRGNFPPRFSGLQFPNYSSELNVNALELDDSALYLCASSPNDRQTQYFGPGTRLLVL.

The gene calls are TRBV29-1 and TRBJ2-1; TCRdb proposes TRBD2, but this gene call is untestable without DNA. This CDR3 comprises 15 residues. CDR1 SQVTM and CDR2 ANQGSEA come from the germline V gene. The CDR3 reads CSSEGTSGSYNEQFF.

The chain employs TRBV19 and TRBJ2-7. Germline-derived CDR1 and CDR2 are LNHDA and SQIVND (reference sequence). This CDR3 is built from 13 residues. The CDR3 protein is CASSPQSSYEQYF.

This chain joins TRBV13 and TRBJ2-3; the TCRdb D gene call, TRBD2, has no DNA to confirm it. The CDR3 covers 18 residues. The germline V gene has CDR1 PRHDT and CDR2 FYEKMQ (reference sequence). This chain's CDR3 is CASSFVGLYMGYTDTQYF.

The chain employs TRBV4-1 and TRBJ2-2; checking the TCRdb D call of TRBD2 is not possible without DNA. Per germline, CDR1 MGHRA and CDR2 YSYEKL. The CDR3 is 16 amino acids. CDR3 in amino acids: CASSVRSGSSTGELFF.

This CDR3 is CASSLRFLAKNIQYF. The J gene is TRBJ2-4, the V gene TRBV4-1. The CDR3 length is 15 residues. Germline V gives CDR1 MGHRA, CDR2 YSYEKL.

The genes are TRBV28 and TRBJ2-2. CDR1 is MDHEN, CDR2 SYDVKM, per germline. CDR3 size: 15 residues. This chain's CDR3 is CASSFRHANTGELFF. Full variable domain (remainder filled in from reference TRBV28 and TRBJ2-2): DVKVTQSSRYLVKRTGEKVFLECVQDMDHENMFWYRQDPGLGLRLIYFSYDVKMKEKGDIPEGYSVSREKKERFSLILESASTNQTSMYLCASSFRHANTGELFFGEGSRLTVL.

The chain combines TRBV9 with TRBJ2-1; the TCRdb call, TRBD2, lacks DNA for checking. The CDR3 runs 19 residues. CDR1 is SGDLS, CDR2 YYNGEE, per germline. This chain's CDR3 is CASSPSIPVRARTYNEQFF.

The V and J genes are TRBV5-6 and TRBJ1-5; TCRdb's D gene call, TRBD1, goes unchecked for lack of DNA. In germline, CDR1 is SGHDT, CDR2 YYEEEE. The length of the CDR3 is 12 residues. CDR3 loop: CASSSPGQPQHF.

The chain joins TRBV7-2 to TRBJ1-4; TCRdb designates TRBD1, a call that cannot be tested without DNA. This CDR3 region has 15 residues. The germline V gene has CDR1 SGHTA and CDR2 FQGNSA. The chain's CDR3 is CASRGGGSPNEKLFF.

The gene calls are TRBV15 and TRBJ2-5; TCRdb returns TRBD1, unconfirmable since there is no DNA. Germline CDR1 is LNHNV and CDR2 is YYDKDF (reference sequence). The CDR3 extends over 14 amino acids. This CDR3 is CATIPGGVGETQYF.

The chain carries TRBV5-1 and TRBJ2-1; TCRdb's D call, TRBD2, is unchecked because there is no DNA. Germline values: CDR1 SGHRS, CDR2 YFSETQ. The CDR3 is 15 residues long. This CDR3 is CASSLGAGGINEQFF.

The CDR3 is CASSETGGRNEKLFF. This chain connects TRBV2 to TRBJ1-4; the D call of TRBD1 rests on TCRdb alone, since no DNA is present to check it. The CDR3 is 15 residues long. Germline V gene data show CDR1 as SNHLY and CDR2 as FYNNEI.

The CDR3 here is CASSRDSDGSGANVLTF. The chain is built from TRBV6-4 and TRBJ2-6; without DNA, the TCRdb call of TRBD1 cannot be checked. The V gene's germline CDR1 is MRHNA and CDR2 SNTAGT. The CDR3 runs 17 residues.